This T cell receptor (beta chain) came from a study of early T cells in non-severe SARS-CoV-2 infection. One entry per CDR3 protein, called by TCRdb with MiXCR from the 5' RACE reads. The sample consists of about 45,000 distinct CDR3 sequences, under 14% of them appearing once. V lost 6 bases and J lost 4, with 12 bases in between. Germline V gene data show CDR1 as DFQATT and CDR2 as SNEGSKA (reference sequence). This CDR3 is 12 amino acids long. The chain joins TRBV20-1 to TRBJ1-1; D is perhaps TRBD1 (5 bases). The sample comprised whole blood. The receptor's source is an adult who was a healthcare worker with PCR-confirmed SARS-CoV-2 infection or an uninfected control (not recorded which). In DNA form, the CDR3 reads TGCAGTGCCGGTGGGGGGATCACTGAAGCTTTCTTT. Translation gives CSAGGGITEAFF.